This T cell receptor beta chain was identified in a study of cytomegalovirus exposure and HLA in healthy donors. The PCR was carried out with 60 Vbeta primers and 13 Jbeta primers. The assay was immunoSEQ multiplex PCR, and TCRdb's table has in-frame clones only and misses some. The sample contains 95,000 to 150,000 clones, 80% of which appear only once. V was trimmed by 3 bases and J by 0 bases, leaving 14 bases between them. Germline V gives CDR1 LNHDA, CDR2 SQIVND (reference sequence). The CDR3 spans 16 residues. The receptor was isolated from a man aged 25-45 years in good health and CMV-seronegative. The sample taken for sequencing was PBMCs. V is TRBV19 and J is TRBJ1-1, with D tentatively TRBD1 (5 bases). The CDR3 bases are TGTGCCAGTAGTATCGGGCAGGGCGACTTGAACACTGAAGCTTTCTTT. Protein: CASSIGQGDLNTEAFF.